Listed below are T cell receptor beta chains from one sample, sequenced in a study of blood T cell repertoires in COVID-19. Clones were sequenced by immunoSEQ multiplex PCR, and TCRdb holds only the in-frame ones, with some missing. The table lists 150,000 to 200,000 clones, 80% to 90% of them singletons. Sequencing was carried out using PBMCs or T cells enriched from blood (not recorded which). All receptors come from a woman between 45 and 65 years old in a cohort exposed to, infected with or recovered from COVID-19 (not recorded which). Each CDR3 is given with its conserved first and last residue. Each record gives: V gene, clone size, D gene, J gene, CDR3 DNA, CDR3 protein. A D gene is named only where the DNA matches it firmly. Size is omitted from some rows. Given values are once, few, many or a class for expanded clones.

V gene: TRBV30
clone size: -
D gene: -
J gene: TRBJ2-5
CDR3 DNA: TGTGCCTGGGCCTGGCGGGTACAAGAGACCCAGTACTTC
CDR3 protein: CAWAWRVQETQYF

V gene: TRBV7-8
clone size: -
D gene: -
J gene: TRBJ1-1
CDR3 DNA: TGTGCCAGCAGCCATCGGGGGGTAGGAACTGAAGCTTTCTTT
CDR3 protein: CASSHRGVGTEAFF

V gene: TRBV6-5
clone size: -
D gene: TRBD1
J gene: TRBJ1-5
CDR3 DNA: TGTGCCAGCATCTCGACAGGGTTGGGCAATCAGCCCCAGCATTTT
CDR3 protein: CASISTGLGNQPQHF

V gene: TRBV5-1
clone size: -
D gene: TRBD1
J gene: TRBJ1-4
CDR3 DNA: TGCGCCAGCAGGGGGACAGGGAATGAAAAACTGTTTTTT
CDR3 protein: CASRGTGNEKLFF

V gene: TRBV10-3
clone size: -
D gene: -
J gene: TRBJ1-2
CDR3 DNA: TGTGCCATCAGTGTCGAACTATCCGATGGCTACACCTTC
CDR3 protein: CAISVELSDGYTF

V gene: TRBV28
clone size: few
D gene: TRBD1
J gene: TRBJ1-4
CDR3 DNA: TGTGCCAGCAGTTCCGAGACAGGGACCGAAAAACTGTTTTTT
CDR3 protein: CASSSETGTEKLFF

V gene: TRBV2
clone size: -
D gene: -
J gene: TRBJ1-2
CDR3 DNA: TGTGCCAGCAGTGAGCGACAGACCTATGGCTACACCTTC
CDR3 protein: CASSERQTYGYTF

V gene: TRBV11-3
clone size: -
D gene: -
J gene: TRBJ2-2
CDR3 DNA: TGTGCCAGCAGCTTAGCGGGGACCGGGGAGCTGTTTTTT
CDR3 protein: CASSLAGTGELFF

V gene: TRBV30
clone size: -
D gene: -
J gene: TRBJ2-1
CDR3 DNA: TGTGCCTGGGTCCTCTACAATGAGCAGTTCTTC
CDR3 protein: CAWVLYNEQFF

V gene: TRBV5-1
clone size: -
D gene: TRBD1
J gene: TRBJ1-4
CDR3 DNA: TGCGCCAGCAGCGCCGATTCGGACAGGGAAACGGAAAAACTGTTTTTT
CDR3 protein: CASSADSDRETEKLFF

V gene: TRBV7-3
clone size: few
D gene: TRBD1
J gene: TRBJ1-1
CDR3 DNA: TGTGCCAGCAGCCCGAGGACAGGGTCAACTGAAGCTTTCTTT
CDR3 protein: CASSPRTGSTEAFF

V gene: TRBV19
clone size: -
D gene: -
J gene: TRBJ1-1
CDR3 DNA: TGTGCCAGTATAATCCCAGGAAGCAACACTGAAGCTTTCTTT
CDR3 protein: CASIIPGSNTEAFF

V gene: TRBV28
clone size: once
D gene: TRBD2
J gene: TRBJ2-2
CDR3 DNA: TGTGCCAGCAGTCCCCCCAGCCTACTAGCGGGAGAAACCGGGGAGCTGTTTTTT
CDR3 protein: CASSPPSLLAGETGELFF

V gene: TRBV6-5
clone size: -
D gene: -
J gene: TRBJ1-2
CDR3 DNA: TGTGCCAGCAACCTGCAGGGGTTCGACTATGGCTACACCTTC
CDR3 protein: CASNLQGFDYGYTF

V gene: TRBV7-9
clone size: once
D gene: TRBD2
J gene: TRBJ2-3
CDR3 DNA: TGTGCCAGCAGCTTAGAGCGGGGGGATACGCAGTATTTT
CDR3 protein: CASSLERGDTQYF

V gene: TRBV27
clone size: -
D gene: TRBD1
J gene: TRBJ1-5
CDR3 DNA: TGTGCCAGCAGTTCCTACAGGGGGGACCCCCGACTAAGCAATCAGCCCCAGCATTTT
CDR3 protein: CASSSYRGDPRLSNQPQHF

V gene: TRBV27
clone size: once
D gene: -
J gene: TRBJ2-7
CDR3 DNA: TGTGCCAGCAGTTTAAACCGGGTTACCTACGAGCAGTACTTC
CDR3 protein: CASSLNRVTYEQYF

V gene: TRBV2
clone size: -
D gene: TRBD1
J gene: TRBJ2-5
CDR3 DNA: TGTGCCAGCCGGACAGGGGGGGTAGAGACCCAGTACTTC
CDR3 protein: CASRTGGVETQYF

V gene: TRBV27
clone size: -
D gene: -
J gene: TRBJ2-3
CDR3 DNA: TGTGCCAGCAGTCCCGGGACTGTGAGGACAGATACGCAGTATTTT
CDR3 protein: CASSPGTVRTDTQYF

V gene: TRBV5-4
clone size: -
D gene: TRBD2
J gene: TRBJ2-3
CDR3 DNA: TGTGCCAGCAGCTCGCTACTAGCGGGGACAGATACGCAGTATTTT
CDR3 protein: CASSSLLAGTDTQYF

V gene: TRBV7-2
clone size: -
D gene: TRBD2
J gene: TRBJ2-1
CDR3 DNA: TGTGCCAGCAGCCTACAGACTAGCGGGGGGGCGGGTGAGCAGTTCTTC
CDR3 protein: CASSLQTSGGAGEQFF

V gene: TRBV19
clone size: -
D gene: TRBD1
J gene: TRBJ1-2
CDR3 DNA: TGTGCCAGTAGTTTCGGGACAGGAGAAAACTATGGCTACACCTTC
CDR3 protein: CASSFGTGENYGYTF

V gene: TRBV9
clone size: few
D gene: TRBD1
J gene: TRBJ1-6
CDR3 DNA: TGTGCCAGCAGCGTGGGACAGGCGCGGGTTTCACCCCTCCACTTT
CDR3 protein: CASSVGQARVSPLHF

V gene: TRBV5-1
clone size: -
D gene: -
J gene: TRBJ2-7
CDR3 DNA: TGCGCCAGCAGCCCCGGGACTTCCGCCGCTGAGCAGTACTTC
CDR3 protein: CASSPGTSAAEQYF

V gene: TRBV19
clone size: -
D gene: TRBD1
J gene: TRBJ1-2
CDR3 DNA: TGTGCCAGTAGTAGGACCGGGACAGGGAAGACCTATGGCTACACCTTC
CDR3 protein: CASSRTGTGKTYGYTF

V gene: TRBV6-6
clone size: -
D gene: -
J gene: TRBJ2-3
CDR3 DNA: TGTGCCAGCAGTTACCCGGACACGGACGTTGGGTATTTT
CDR3 protein: CASSYPDTDVGYF

V gene: TRBV6-5
clone size: once
D gene: -
J gene: TRBJ2-2
CDR3 DNA: TGTGCCAGCAGTTACTCTCGACAGGCCACCGGGGAGCTGTTTTTT
CDR3 protein: CASSYSRQATGELFF

V gene: TRBV3-1/TRBV3-2
clone size: few
D gene: TRBD1
J gene: TRBJ1-3
CDR3 DNA: TGTGCCAGCAGCCGTCGGACAGGGGGCAACTCTGGAAACACCATATATTTT
CDR3 protein: CASSRRTGGNSGNTIYF

V gene: TRBV27
clone size: -
D gene: TRBD1
J gene: TRBJ2-1
CDR3 DNA: TGTGCCAGCAGTTTACTACGGGACAGACTCTACAATGAGCAGTTCTTC
CDR3 protein: CASSLLRDRLYNEQFF

V gene: TRBV4-1
clone size: few
D gene: TRBD1
J gene: TRBJ1-5
CDR3 DNA: TGCGCCAGCAGCCTAGGACAGGGGGGGCAGCCCCAGCATTTT
CDR3 protein: CASSLGQGGQPQHF

V gene: TRBV2
clone size: -
D gene: -
J gene: TRBJ1-2
CDR3 DNA: TGTGCCAGCAGTGAGGCCTTAGGACAGACGCTCTATGGCTACACCTTC
CDR3 protein: CASSEALGQTLYGYTF

V gene: TRBV19
clone size: -
D gene: TRBD1
J gene: TRBJ2-3
CDR3 DNA: TGTGCCAGTAGTGCCCGACAGGGAATGGCAGATACGCAGTATTTT
CDR3 protein: CASSARQGMADTQYF

V gene: TRBV10-3
clone size: -
D gene: -
J gene: TRBJ1-5
CDR3 DNA: TGTGCCATCAGGAGGACACCCGATAGCAATCAGCCCCAGCATTTT
CDR3 protein: CAIRRTPDSNQPQHF

V gene: TRBV5-8
clone size: once
D gene: TRBD1
J gene: TRBJ2-7
CDR3 DNA: TGTGCCAGCAGCCTCGACAGGGCCGGGGAGCAGTACTTC
CDR3 protein: CASSLDRAGEQYF

V gene: TRBV3-1/TRBV3-2
clone size: -
D gene: TRBD2
J gene: TRBJ2-5
CDR3 DNA: TGTGCCAGCAGCCAAGATGTAGGGTGGCGGGAGGGAGAGACCCAGTACTTC
CDR3 protein: CASSQDVGWREGETQYF

V gene: TRBV15
clone size: -
D gene: -
J gene: TRBJ1-3
CDR3 DNA: TGTGCCACCAGCAGAGATCAGGGCAACACCATATATTTT
CDR3 protein: CATSRDQGNTIYF

V gene: TRBV19
clone size: -
D gene: -
J gene: TRBJ1-2
CDR3 DNA: TGTGCCAGTACCCCGGAGGCCAGTATTAAAAATGGCTACACCTTC
CDR3 protein: CASTPEASIKNGYTF

V gene: TRBV18
clone size: once
D gene: TRBD2
J gene: TRBJ2-7
CDR3 DNA: TGTGCCAGCTCACCACCGGGACTAGCGGACTACCCGTACGAGCAGTACTTC
CDR3 protein: CASSPPGLADYPYEQYF

V gene: TRBV11-3
clone size: -
D gene: -
J gene: TRBJ2-1
CDR3 DNA: TGTGCCAGCAGCTTTGGGGTTTCCGGAGGAGAGCAGTTCTTC
CDR3 protein: CASSFGVSGGEQFF

V gene: TRBV6-5
clone size: -
D gene: -
J gene: TRBJ2-5
CDR3 DNA: TGTGCCAGCAGTAACAGGGTTAAAGAGACCCAGTACTTC
CDR3 protein: CASSNRVKETQYF